The 13 T cell receptor beta chains reported below all come from one sample, sequenced in a study of cytomegalovirus exposure and HLA in healthy donors. PCR involved 60 Vbeta and 13 Jbeta primers. The method was immunoSEQ multiplex PCR; TCRdb's version includes in-frame clones alone and lacks a portion of them. Its table lists roughly 88,000 clones. Sequenced material: PBMCs. All receptors derive from a man aged 50 or older in good health and CMV-seropositive.

The rearrangement joins TRBV18 to TRBJ2-5, with a weak D call TRBD1 (5 bases). The DNA end is a closer match to TRBJ2-7, so the J assignment may be wrong. The CDR3 contains 13 residues. The V gene's germline CDR1 is KGHSH and CDR2 LQKENI. CDR3 coding DNA: TGTGCCAGCTCAAGTCAGGGCGGCTACGAGCAGTACTTC. Amino acids: CASSSQGGYEQYF.

The chain recombines TRBV7-2 with TRBJ2-7, with 12 bases fitting TRBD2. CDR1 and CDR2 from the germline V gene are SGHTA and FQGNSA. The CDR3 has 18 residues. V dropped 1 base and J dropped 5; count of bases not matched to a gene: 12. For the CDR3, the DNA is TGTGCCAGCAGCTTAGTTGGCTCTAGCGGGAGGGGGGCGGACGAGCAGTACGTC. Protein sequence: CASSLVGSSGRGADEQYV.

The V and J genes are TRBV9 and TRBJ1-1; TRBD1 aligns across 7 bases. CDR1 and CDR2 (germline): SGDLS, YYNGEE. This CDR3 has 14 amino acids. V dropped 0 bases and J dropped 1; count of bases not matched to a gene: 0. CDR3 coding DNA: TGTGCCAGCAGCGTAGGGGACAGGAACACTGAAGCTTTCTTT. It translates to CASSVGDRNTEAFF.

J is TRBJ2-7 and V is TRBV5-4; D not resolved. Germline CDR1 SGHNT, CDR2 YYREEE (reference sequence). V lost 5 bases to trimming and J lost 4 bases, with 10 bases between them. This CDR3 has 12 residues. The CDR3 sequence is CASSAGSYEQYF. The CDR3 region has the DNA TGTGCCAGCAGTGCCGGGTCTTACGAGCAGTACTTC. Full variable domain (outside the CDR3, taken from reference TRBV5-4 and TRBJ2-7): ETGVTQSPTHLIKTRGQQVTLRCSSQSGHNTVSWYQQALGQGPQFIFQYYREEENGRGNFPPRFSGLQFPNYSSELNVNALELDDSALYLCASSAGSYEQYFGPGTRLTVT.

The rearrangement joins TRBV4-1 to TRBJ2-7; 13 bases are shared with TRBD2. The CDR3 extends over 18 amino acids. The germline V gene encodes CDR1 MGHRA and CDR2 YSYEKL. The V and J ends lost 3 bases and 0 bases, in that order; junction bases with no gene match: 8. The CDR3 DNA sequence: TGCGCCAGCAGCCAGGGGAGACTAGCGGGAGGCCTCTCCTACGAGCAGTACGTC. Its protein is CASSQGRLAGGLSYEQYV.

The chain uses TRBV5-6 and TRBJ2-7; D is possibly TRBD2 (5 bases). The CDR3 loop spans 14 amino acids. Trimming cost V 4 bases and J 3 bases, with 14 bases left between them. Germline V lookup: CDR1 SGHDT, CDR2 YYEEEE. The CDR3 region is CASSRRDGNYEQYF. DNA of the CDR3: TGTGCCAGCAGCCGGCGCGACGGGAACTACGAGCAGTACTTC.

This chain connects TRBV7-2 to TRBJ1-2; perhaps TRBD1 as D (6 bases). V was clipped by 2 bases and J by 8 bases, with 21 bases between them. Germline V gene data show CDR1 as SGHTA and CDR2 as FQGNSA. The CDR3 covers 16 residues. The CDR3 sequence: CASSLRQDISAWGYTF. CDR3 nucleotides: TGTGCCAGCAGCTTACGACAGGATATTTCGGCTTGGGGCTACACCTTC.

This rearrangement joins TRBV6-1 to TRBJ1-2; the D gene is possibly TRBD1 (5 bases). Germline V gives CDR1 MNHNS, CDR2 SASEGT. V was shortened by 7 bases and J by 8 bases, with 17 bases between the two germline ends. The CDR3 contains 13 residues. CDR3 sequence (DNA): TGTGCCAGCACCTCCCGGGGGGGTGACGGCTACACCTTC. It encodes CASTSRGGDGYTF.

The chain carries TRBV29-1 and TRBJ2-5; a weak D match, TRBD1 (6 bases). V gave up 2 bases and J gave up 4 bases, with 14 bases separating them. Germline V gene lookup returns CDR1 SQVTM and CDR2 ANQGSEA. CDR3 length: 14 amino acids. The CDR3, as DNA: TGCAGCGTTGAACCTGAGGGGGAAGCAGAGACCCAGTACTTC. Residues: CSVEPEGEAETQYF.

The chain couples TRBV19 to TRBJ1-5; D perhaps matches TRBD1 (6 bases). There are 15 residues in the CDR3. V gave up 8 bases and J gave up 3 bases, with 17 bases separating them. From germline, CDR1 is LNHDA and CDR2 SQIVND (reference sequence). For the CDR3, the DNA is TGTGCCAGTGCCCGAGGGTCAGGGGTCAATCAGCCCCAGCATTTT. This gives the protein CASARGSGVNQPQHF.

As concerns this clone: The junction differs from germline at one of its ends, possibly a read error. The chain combines TRBV13 with TRBJ2-5, with D tentatively TRBD2 (6 bases). The CDR3 has 14 residues. The germline gives CDR1 PRHDT, CDR2 FYEKMQ (reference sequence). The CDR3 bases are TGTGTCAGCAGCTTGGGGGGTGTTAGGGCGACCCAGTACTTC. The encoded protein is CVSSLGGVRATQYF.

The chain employs TRBV10-1 and TRBJ2-2; the D gene is possibly TRBD2 (5 bases). The CDR3 is made up of 15 amino acids. Germline CDR1 reads WNHNN; CDR2 reads SYGVQD (reference sequence). The ends were cut back, 3 bases at V and 1 base at J, with 9 bases in the middle. CDR3: CASSETGKNTGELFF. CDR3 coding DNA: TGCGCCAGCAGTGAAACGGGGAAGAACACCGGGGAGCTGTTTTTT.

The J gene is TRBJ1-1, the V gene TRBV29-1; no definite D call. The CDR3 contains 13 residues. Trimming cost V 3 bases and J 5 bases, with 13 bases left between them. Germline lookup yields CDR1 SQVTM and CDR2 ANQGSEA. CDR3 bases: TGCAGCGTTGACCGGAAGTCGGGTACTGAAGCTTTCTTT. It yields the protein CSVDRKSGTEAFF.